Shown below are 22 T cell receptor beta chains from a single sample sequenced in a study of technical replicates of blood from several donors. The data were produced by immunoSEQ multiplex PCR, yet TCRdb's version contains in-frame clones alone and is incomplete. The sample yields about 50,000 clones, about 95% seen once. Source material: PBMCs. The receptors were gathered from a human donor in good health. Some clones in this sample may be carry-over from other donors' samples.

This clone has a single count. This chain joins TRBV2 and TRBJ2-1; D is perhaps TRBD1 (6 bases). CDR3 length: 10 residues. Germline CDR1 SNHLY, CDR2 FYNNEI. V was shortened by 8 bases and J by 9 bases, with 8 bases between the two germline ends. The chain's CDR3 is CASARGEQFF. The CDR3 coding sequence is TGTGCCAGCGCCAGGGGTGAGCAGTTCTTC.

DNA of the CDR3: TGTGCCAGCAGCCTCCTGGGACAGTATGGCTACACCTTC. Translation: CASSLLGQYGYTF. The chain combines TRBV5-4 with TRBJ1-2; 7 nucleotides line up with TRBD1. The CDR3 runs to 13 residues. The V and J ends lost 4 bases and 5 bases, in that order; junction bases with no gene match: 5. Germline V gene sequence: CDR1 SGHNT, CDR2 YYREEE (reference sequence).

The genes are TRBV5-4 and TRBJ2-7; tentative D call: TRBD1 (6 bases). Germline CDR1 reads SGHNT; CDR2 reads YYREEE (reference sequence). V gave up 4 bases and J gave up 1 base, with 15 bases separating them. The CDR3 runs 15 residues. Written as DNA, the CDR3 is TGTGCCAGCAGCACCGGGACACTATTATCCTACGAGCAGTACTTC. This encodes CASSTGTLLSYEQYF.

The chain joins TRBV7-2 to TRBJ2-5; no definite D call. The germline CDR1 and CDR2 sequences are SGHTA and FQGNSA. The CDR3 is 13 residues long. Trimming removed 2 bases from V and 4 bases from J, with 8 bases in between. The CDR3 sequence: CASSLTMPETQYF. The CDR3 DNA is TGTGCCAGCAGCTTAACAATGCCAGAGACCCAGTACTTC. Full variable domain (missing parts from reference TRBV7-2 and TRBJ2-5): GAGVSQSPSNKVTEKGKDVELRCDPISGHTALYWYRQSLGQGLEFLIYFQGNSAPDKSGLPSDRFSAERTGGSVSTLTIQRTQQEDSAVYLCASSLTMPETQYFGPGTRLLVL.

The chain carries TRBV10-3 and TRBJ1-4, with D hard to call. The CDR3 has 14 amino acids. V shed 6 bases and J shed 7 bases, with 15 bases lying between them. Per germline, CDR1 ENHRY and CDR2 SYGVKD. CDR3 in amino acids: CAISPGRESEKLFF. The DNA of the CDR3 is TGTGCCATCAGCCCCGGACGGGAAAGTGAAAAACTGTTTTTT.

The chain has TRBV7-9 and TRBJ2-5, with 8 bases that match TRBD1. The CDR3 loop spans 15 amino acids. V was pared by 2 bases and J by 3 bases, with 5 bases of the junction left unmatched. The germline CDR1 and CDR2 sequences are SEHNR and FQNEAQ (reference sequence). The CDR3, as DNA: TGTGCCAGCAGCTTATCGGGACAGGCCAAAGAGACCCAGTACTTC. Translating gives CASSLSGQAKETQYF.

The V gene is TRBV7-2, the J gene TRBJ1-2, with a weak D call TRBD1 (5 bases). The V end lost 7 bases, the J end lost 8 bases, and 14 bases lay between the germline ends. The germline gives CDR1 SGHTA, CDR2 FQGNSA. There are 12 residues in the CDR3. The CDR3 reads CASNAGKGGYTF. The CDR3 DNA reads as TGTGCCAGCAACGCAGGGAAGGGCGGCTACACCTTC.

DNA for the CDR3: TGCGCCAGCAGCCTCGGGGAGGGCTACAATGAGCAGTTCTTC. The encoded protein is CASSLGEGYNEQFF. This chain joins TRBV5-1 and TRBJ2-1; the match to TRBD2 covers 7 bases. Unmatched junction bases numbered 4, after V lost 4 bases and J lost 3 bases. Germline CDR1 SGHRS, CDR2 YFSETQ. The CDR3 loop spans 14 amino acids.

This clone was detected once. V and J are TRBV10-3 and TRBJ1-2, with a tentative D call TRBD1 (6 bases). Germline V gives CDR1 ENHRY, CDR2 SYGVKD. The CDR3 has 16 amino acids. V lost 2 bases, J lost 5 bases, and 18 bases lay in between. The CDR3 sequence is CAISEGGAASTYGYTF. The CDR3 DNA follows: TGTGCCATCAGTGAGGGGGGGGCAGCCTCCACTTATGGCTACACCTTC.

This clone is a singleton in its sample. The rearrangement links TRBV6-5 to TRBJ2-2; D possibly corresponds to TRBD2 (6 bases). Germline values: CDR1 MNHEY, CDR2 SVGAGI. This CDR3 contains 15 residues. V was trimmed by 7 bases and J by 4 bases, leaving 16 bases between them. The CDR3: CASKEGRRGTGELFF. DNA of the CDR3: TGTGCCAGCAAGGAGGGGCGCCGAGGCACCGGGGAGCTGTTTTTT.

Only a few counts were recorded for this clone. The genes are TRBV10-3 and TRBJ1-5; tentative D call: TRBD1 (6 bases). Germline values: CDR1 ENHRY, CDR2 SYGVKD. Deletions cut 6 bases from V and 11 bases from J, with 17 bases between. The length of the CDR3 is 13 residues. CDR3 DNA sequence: TGTGCCATCAGCTCCGGACAGCCCCCGTCCCAGCATTTT. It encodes CAISSGQPPSQHF.

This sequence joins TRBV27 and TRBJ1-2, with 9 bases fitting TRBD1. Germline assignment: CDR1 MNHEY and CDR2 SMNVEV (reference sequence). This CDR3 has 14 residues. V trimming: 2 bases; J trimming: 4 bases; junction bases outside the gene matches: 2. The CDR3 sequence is CASSLTQGAYGYTF. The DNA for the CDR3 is TGTGCCAGCAGTTTAACACAGGGGGCCTATGGCTACACCTTC.

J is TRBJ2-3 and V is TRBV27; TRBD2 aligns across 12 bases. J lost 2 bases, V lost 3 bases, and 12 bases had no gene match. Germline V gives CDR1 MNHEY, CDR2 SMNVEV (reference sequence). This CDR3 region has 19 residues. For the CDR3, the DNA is TGTGCCAGCAGTTTTTCACTAGCGGGAGGCCCGAGCGCCACAGATACGCAGTATTTT. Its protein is CASSFSLAGGPSATDTQYF.

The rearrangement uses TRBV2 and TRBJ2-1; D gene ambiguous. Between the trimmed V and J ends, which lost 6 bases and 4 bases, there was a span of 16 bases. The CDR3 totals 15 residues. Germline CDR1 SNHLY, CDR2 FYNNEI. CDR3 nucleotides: TGTGCCAGCAGCCCGTCGTCGGGTTCGTACAATGAGCAGTTCTTC. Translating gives CASSPSSGSYNEQFF.

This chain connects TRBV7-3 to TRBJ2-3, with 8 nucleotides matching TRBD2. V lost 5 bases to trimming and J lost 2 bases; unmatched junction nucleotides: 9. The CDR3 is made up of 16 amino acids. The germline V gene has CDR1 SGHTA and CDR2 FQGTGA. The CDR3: CASSLNSGVATDTQYF. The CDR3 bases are TGTGCCAGCAGCCTTAATAGCGGGGTGGCCACAGATACGCAGTATTTT.

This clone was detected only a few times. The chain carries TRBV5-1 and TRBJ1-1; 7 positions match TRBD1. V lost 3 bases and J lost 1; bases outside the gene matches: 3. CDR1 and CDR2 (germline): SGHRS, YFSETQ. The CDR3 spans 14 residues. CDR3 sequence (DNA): TGCGCCAGCAGCTGGGGGACAGAGAACACTGAAGCTTTCTTT. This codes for CASSWGTENTEAFF.

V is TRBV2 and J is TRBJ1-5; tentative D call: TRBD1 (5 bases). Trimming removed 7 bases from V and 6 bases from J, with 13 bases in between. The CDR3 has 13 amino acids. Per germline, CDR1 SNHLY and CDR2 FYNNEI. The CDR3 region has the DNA TGTGCCAGCACCTTGGGGGGGTTTCAGCCCCAGCATTTT. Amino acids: CASTLGGFQPQHF.

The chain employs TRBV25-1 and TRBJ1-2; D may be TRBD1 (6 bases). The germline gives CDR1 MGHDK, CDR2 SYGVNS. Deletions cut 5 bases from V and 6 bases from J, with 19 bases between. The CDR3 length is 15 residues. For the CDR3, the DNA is TGTGCCAGCAGTATAGCTACGGGACAATATAATGGCTACACCTTC. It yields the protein CASSIATGQYNGYTF.

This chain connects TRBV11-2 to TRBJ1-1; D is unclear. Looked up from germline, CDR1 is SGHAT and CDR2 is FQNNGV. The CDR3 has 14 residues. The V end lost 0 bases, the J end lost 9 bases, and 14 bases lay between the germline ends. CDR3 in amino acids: CASSLEVGVGKAFF. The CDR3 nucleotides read TGTGCCAGCAGCTTAGAGGTGGGAGTTGGAAAAGCTTTCTTT.

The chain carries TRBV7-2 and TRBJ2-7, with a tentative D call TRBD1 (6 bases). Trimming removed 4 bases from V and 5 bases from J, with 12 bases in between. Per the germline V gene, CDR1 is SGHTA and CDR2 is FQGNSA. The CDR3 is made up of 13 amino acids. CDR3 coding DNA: TGTGCCAGCAGCTGGGGACAAGTCAACGAGCAGTACTTC. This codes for CASSWGQVNEQYF.

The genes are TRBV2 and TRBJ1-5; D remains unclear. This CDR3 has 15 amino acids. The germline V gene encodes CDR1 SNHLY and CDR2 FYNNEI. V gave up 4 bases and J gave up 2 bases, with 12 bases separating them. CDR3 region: CASSVLGSRNQPQHF. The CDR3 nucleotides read TGTGCCAGCAGTGTGCTCGGTTCGCGCAATCAGCCCCAGCATTTT.

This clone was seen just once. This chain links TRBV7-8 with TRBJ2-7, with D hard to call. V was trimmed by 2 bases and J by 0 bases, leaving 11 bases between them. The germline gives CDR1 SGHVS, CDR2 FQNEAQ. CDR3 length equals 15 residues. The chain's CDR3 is CASSLLTASSYEQYF. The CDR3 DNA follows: TGTGCCAGCAGCTTATTAACAGCTTCCTCCTACGAGCAGTACTTC.